A single TCR beta chain is shown here with its context. Its cognate antigen is unknown. Measured with immunoSEQ multiplex PCR; TCRdb has only the in-frame clones, and not every one. The table includes over 100,000 clones, 81% detected once. The data derive from a study of radiotherapy plus CTLA-4 blockade in lung cancer. Study-level background: For 15% to 20% of patients, objective responses occurred, and approximately 30% had disease control.

Study outcomes and limitations: Following radiotherapy plus ipilimumab, tumor-derived TCR clones expanded in the blood. Per reports, early blood T cell clone dynamics, plus interferon-beta, forecast response most strongly.

The CDR3 contains 15 residues. CDR1 and CDR2 (germline): LNHNV, YYDKDF (reference sequence). V dropped 2 bases and J dropped 5; count of bases not matched to a gene: 8. Patients in the study, people with chemo-refractory metastatic non-small-cell lung cancer, received focal radiation plus ipilimumab CTLA-4 blockade. The sample was peripheral blood, taken from a patient treated with radiotherapy plus ipilimumab. The gene calls are TRBV15 and TRBJ1-2; 7 bases align to TRBD1. The clonotype was recovered from a human donor with non-small cell lung cancer that progressed on radiotherapy plus ipilimumab. Some clones in this sample may be carry-over from other donors' samples. CDR3 amino acids: CATSRNYRGFYGYTF. Written as DNA, the CDR3 is TGTGCCACCAGCAGAAACTACAGGGGATTTTATGGCTACACCTTC.